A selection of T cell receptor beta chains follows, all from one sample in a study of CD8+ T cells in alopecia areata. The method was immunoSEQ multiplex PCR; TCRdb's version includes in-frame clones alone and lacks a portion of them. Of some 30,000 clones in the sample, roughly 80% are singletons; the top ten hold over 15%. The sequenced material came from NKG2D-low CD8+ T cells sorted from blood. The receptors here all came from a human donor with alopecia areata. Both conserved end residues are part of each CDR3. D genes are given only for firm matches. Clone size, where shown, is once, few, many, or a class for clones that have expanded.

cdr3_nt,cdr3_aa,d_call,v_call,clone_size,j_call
TGTGCCAGCAGCCAAGATACGGCGGGAGTGTCCTACAATGAGCAGTTCTTC,CASSQDTAGVSYNEQFF,TRBD2,TRBV4-2,-,TRBJ2-1
TGTGCCAGCAGCGCAGACGTAGACTACATCTACAATGAGCAGTTCTTC,CASSADVDYIYNEQFF,-,TRBV5-4,-,TRBJ2-1
TGTGCCAGCAGCCCAGGGGAGGGGTACGAGCAGTACTTC,CASSPGEGYEQYF,-,TRBV7-6,-,TRBJ2-7
TGCGCCAGCAGCCCCTGGTTTAGTGGATCCCAAGAGACCCAGTACTTC,CASSPWFSGSQETQYF,-,TRBV5-1,once,TRBJ2-5
TGTGCCAGCAGCTTTTCCGGCGGGGAAGATTCAGATACGCAGTATTTT,CASSFSGGEDSDTQYF,-,TRBV28,few,TRBJ2-3
TGTGCCAGCAGCCCCTCCGGGACAGGGGGCGTTCGCAATGAGCAGTTCTTC,CASSPSGTGGVRNEQFF,TRBD1,TRBV7-9,-,TRBJ2-1
TGCGCCAGCAGCAACCGGACTAGCAACACAGATACGCAGTATTTT,CASSNRTSNTDTQYF,TRBD2,TRBV5-1,-,TRBJ2-3
TGTGCCAGCAGCTTAGTGGCTAGCGCAGAGACCCAGTACTTC,CASSLVASAETQYF,-,TRBV7-6,-,TRBJ2-5
TGCAGCGTTGAAGATGGGACTAGCGGGATAAACAATGAGCAGTTCTTC,CSVEDGTSGINNEQFF,TRBD2,TRBV29-1,-,TRBJ2-1
TGCAGCGCGGGACAGGGCTACGAGCAGTACTTC,CSAGQGYEQYF,TRBD1,TRBV29-1,-,TRBJ2-7
TGTGCCTGGAGGGAAGGGGAAGGACTAGCGAGACTTTACAATGAGCAGTTCTTC,CAWREGEGLARLYNEQFF,TRBD2,TRBV30,-,TRBJ2-1
TGTGCCAGCAGTTTTACGAGGGGAGTAGGGTCTAATGAGCAGTTCTTC,CASSFTRGVGSNEQFF,-,TRBV27,-,TRBJ2-1
TGTGCCAGTAGTATTCGTGGGCCGGCAGATACGCAGTATTTT,CASSIRGPADTQYF,-,TRBV19,few,TRBJ2-3
TGTGCCAGCAGACTGGACAATTCCGTCGGGGAGCTGTTTTTT,CASRLDNSVGELFF,-,TRBV5-6,-,TRBJ2-2
TGTGCCAGCAGCGAGCTGGCGGACACCGGGGAGCTGTTTTTT,CASSELADTGELFF,-,TRBV6-4,once,TRBJ2-2
TGCAGCGTTGGAGCCGCCGTGGACAGGGATATTGGCTACACCTTC,CSVGAAVDRDIGYTF,TRBD1,TRBV29-1,-,TRBJ1-2
TGTGCTAGTGGCCTTTCGCAAGAGACCCAGTACTTC,CASGLSQETQYF,-,TRBV12-5,-,TRBJ2-5
TGTGCCAGCAGCTTGGGTTACAACACTGAAGCTTTCTTT,CASSLGYNTEAFF,-,TRBV5-6,-,TRBJ1-1
TGCAGCGTAGACCCGGGACTGGCAATCGGTGAGCAGTTCTTC,CSVDPGLAIGEQFF,-,TRBV29-1,-,TRBJ2-1
TGTGCCAGCTCTAGGGGGGCGGCTGAAAAACTGTTTTTT,CASSRGAAEKLFF,-,TRBV7-6,-,TRBJ1-4
TGCGCCAGCAGCCAAGATGAGACAGGGGTCTATGGCTACACCTTC,CASSQDETGVYGYTF,TRBD1,TRBV4-3,once,TRBJ1-2
TGTGCCAGCAGGCGGACAGCGGAGTTCACAGATACGCAGTATTTT,CASRRTAEFTDTQYF,-,TRBV2,-,TRBJ2-3
TGTGCCAGCAGTGATCTAGTTCAATTCAATGAGCAGTTCTTC,CASSDLVQFNEQFF,-,TRBV2,-,TRBJ2-1
TGTGCCAGCAGCTCCAGGGACGTCTATGGCTACACCTTC,CASSSRDVYGYTF,-,TRBV5-4,-,TRBJ1-2
TGTGCCAGCAGCAGGACTGTAGGGGAGAACACCGGGGAGCTGTTTTTT,CASSRTVGENTGELFF,-,TRBV5-6,-,TRBJ2-2
TGTGCCAGCAGTGAGGGACGGAACACCGGGGAGCTGTTTTTT,CASSEGRNTGELFF,-,TRBV27,-,TRBJ2-2
TGTGCCAGCAGTTGGTATAGCACAGATACGCAGTATTTT,CASSWYSTDTQYF,-,TRBV27,-,TRBJ2-3
TGTGCCAGCAGTGACGGACAGGAGAACACTGAAGCTTTCTTT,CASSDGQENTEAFF,TRBD1,TRBV6-4,large,TRBJ1-1
TGTGCCAGCAGAATAGGACTCCAAGATACGCAGTATTTT,CASRIGLQDTQYF,-,TRBV5-6,-,TRBJ2-3
TGTGCCAGCCCCCCAGACAAGGGCGGCACCGGGGAGCTGTTTTTT,CASPPDKGGTGELFF,-,TRBV11-3,-,TRBJ2-2
TGTGCCAGCAGCTTCGAAGACTTTTACAATGAGCAGTTCTTC,CASSFEDFYNEQFF,-,TRBV7-2,-,TRBJ2-1